These T cell receptor beta chains were read from a single sample in a study of vaccination and CD4 T cells after COVID-19. Their recognized antigens are unknown. TCRdb reprocessed the PCR reads with MiXCR, giving one entry per CDR3 protein. The table has some 5,500 distinct CDR3 sequences, 62% seen once; the top ten hold roughly 46%. The sequenced material came from CD4+ T cells from blood, cultured in vitro. The receptors originated from a human donor in good health. Both conserved end residues are part of each CDR3. A D gene is named only where the DNA matches it firmly. Where a row states a size, it is once, few, many or the class of an expanded clone; other rows omit it.

d_call: NA; v_call: TRBV15; j_call: TRBJ1-1; clone_size: NA; cdr3_aa: CATGRYGGNTEAFF; cdr3_nt: TGTGCCACCGGCCGATACGGGGGGAACACTGAAGCTTTCTTT
d_call: NA; v_call: TRBV29-1; j_call: TRBJ1-1; clone_size: NA; cdr3_aa: CSVKRSGTEAFF; cdr3_nt: TGCAGCGTTAAAAGGTCGGGAACTGAAGCTTTCTTT
d_call: TRBD2; v_call: TRBV6-1; j_call: TRBJ2-7; clone_size: NA; cdr3_aa: CASTKREGGEQYF; cdr3_nt: TGTGCCAGCACGAAGCGGGAGGGAGGCGAGCAGTACTTC
d_call: TRBD1; v_call: TRBV20-1; j_call: TRBJ1-5; clone_size: few; cdr3_aa: CSAPAVRGRWSNQPQHF; cdr3_nt: TGCAGTGCTCCGGCGGTGAGGGGGCGTTGGAGCAATCAGCCCCAGCATTTT
d_call: TRBD2; v_call: TRBV20-1; j_call: TRBJ2-3; clone_size: NA; cdr3_aa: CSALPPPSGDTDTQYF; cdr3_nt: TGCAGTGCTCTGCCGCCTCCTAGCGGGGACACAGATACGCAGTATTTT
d_call: TRBD1; v_call: TRBV30; j_call: TRBJ1-2; clone_size: NA; cdr3_aa: CAWSVRYDRANPYSYTF; cdr3_nt: TGTGCCTGGAGTGTAAGATACGACAGGGCGAACCCTTATAGCTACACCTTC
d_call: NA; v_call: TRBV20-1; j_call: TRBJ1-1; clone_size: NA; cdr3_aa: CSVGGSGGSNTEAFF; cdr3_nt: TGCAGTGTCGGGGGCAGTGGGGGATCGAACACTGAAGCTTTCTTT
d_call: TRBD2; v_call: TRBV20-1; j_call: TRBJ2-1; clone_size: NA; cdr3_aa: CSASIRGRAGDEQFF; cdr3_nt: TGCAGTGCTAGTATCCGCGGGAGGGCCGGCGATGAGCAGTTCTTC
d_call: NA; v_call: TRBV6-5; j_call: TRBJ1-3; clone_size: NA; cdr3_aa: CASSYRRRFSGNTIYF; cdr3_nt: TGTGCCAGCAGTTACCGAAGACGGTTCTCTGGAAACACCATATATTTT
d_call: TRBD1; v_call: TRBV20-1; j_call: TRBJ1-6; clone_size: NA; cdr3_aa: CSAGRGQYGSPLHF; cdr3_nt: TGCAGTGCCGGGAGGGGACAGTATGGTTCACCCCTCCACTTT
d_call: TRBD1; v_call: TRBV5-8; j_call: TRBJ1-2; clone_size: NA; cdr3_aa: CASSLEVTGGATNYGYTF; cdr3_nt: TGTGCCAGCAGCTTGGAGGTTACAGGGGGCGCGACAAACTATGGCTACACCTTC
d_call: NA; v_call: TRBV6-2/TRBV6-3; j_call: TRBJ1-2; clone_size: few; cdr3_aa: CASITIRENYGYTF; cdr3_nt: TGTGCCAGCATCACCATCAGGGAAAACTATGGCTACACCTTC
d_call: NA; v_call: TRBV2; j_call: TRBJ2-4; clone_size: few; cdr3_aa: CASSELSPGGIQYF; cdr3_nt: TGTGCCAGCAGTGAGTTATCCCCTGGGGGCATTCAGTACTTC
d_call: NA; v_call: TRBV6-1; j_call: TRBJ2-3; clone_size: large; cdr3_aa: CASSRPLRDTQYF; cdr3_nt: TGTGCCAGCAGTCGACCCTTAAGAGATACGCAGTATTTT
d_call: NA; v_call: TRBV12-3/TRBV12-4; j_call: TRBJ1-6; clone_size: NA; cdr3_aa: CASSGTRWADSPLHF; cdr3_nt: TGTGCCAGCAGTGGGACCCGATGGGCCGATTCACCCCTCCACTTT
d_call: NA; v_call: TRBV20-1; j_call: TRBJ1-3; clone_size: few; cdr3_aa: CSARAGTRVGTIYF; cdr3_nt: TGCAGTGCTAGAGCCGGGACTCGGGTGGGCACCATATATTTT
d_call: NA; v_call: TRBV7-9; j_call: TRBJ1-2; clone_size: NA; cdr3_aa: CASSLSGRGNSQGYTF; cdr3_nt: TGTGCCAGCAGCTTATCGGGACGGGGGAATTCGCAAGGCTACACCTTC
d_call: TRBD2; v_call: TRBV28; j_call: TRBJ2-5; clone_size: NA; cdr3_aa: CASSLGLAGGVYQETQYF; cdr3_nt: TGTGCCAGCAGTCTCGGCCTAGCGGGGGGGGTGTACCAAGAGACCCAGTACTTC
d_call: NA; v_call: TRBV28; j_call: TRBJ1-5; clone_size: few; cdr3_aa: CASSLQYSNQPQHF; cdr3_nt: TGTGCCAGCTCCTTACAGTATAGCAATCAGCCCCAGCATTTT
d_call: NA; v_call: TRBV7-8; j_call: TRBJ2-5; clone_size: NA; cdr3_aa: CASSLVGGLETQYF; cdr3_nt: TGTGCCAGCAGCTTAGTAGGTGGGCTAGAGACCCAGTACTTC
d_call: TRBD1; v_call: TRBV6-1; j_call: TRBJ1-1; clone_size: NA; cdr3_aa: CASRGLRGLGEAFF; cdr3_nt: TGTGCCAGCAGAGGACTTAGGGGGCTGGGTGAAGCTTTCTTT
d_call: NA; v_call: TRBV19; j_call: TRBJ1-5; clone_size: NA; cdr3_aa: CASSGPGRISNQPQHF; cdr3_nt: TGTGCCAGTAGTGGCCCGGGACGGATAAGCAATCAGCCCCAGCATTTT
d_call: NA; v_call: TRBV6-1; j_call: TRBJ1-1; clone_size: NA; cdr3_aa: CASRLGEVEAFF; cdr3_nt: TGTGCCAGCAGGCTGGGGGAAGTCGAAGCTTTCTTT
d_call: TRBD2; v_call: TRBV2; j_call: TRBJ2-1; clone_size: NA; cdr3_aa: CASSTAGDSYNEQFF; cdr3_nt: TGTGCCAGCTCGACAGCGGGGGACTCCTACAATGAGCAGTTCTTC
d_call: NA; v_call: TRBV19; j_call: TRBJ1-1; clone_size: NA; cdr3_aa: CASSHIWRGTEAFF; cdr3_nt: TGTGCCAGTAGCCACATTTGGCGGGGCACTGAAGCTTTCTTT
d_call: TRBD1; v_call: TRBV7-8; j_call: TRBJ1-5; clone_size: NA; cdr3_aa: CASSLWDRGKRNQPQHF; cdr3_nt: TGTGCCAGCAGCTTATGGGACAGGGGGAAACGCAATCAGCCCCAGCATTTT